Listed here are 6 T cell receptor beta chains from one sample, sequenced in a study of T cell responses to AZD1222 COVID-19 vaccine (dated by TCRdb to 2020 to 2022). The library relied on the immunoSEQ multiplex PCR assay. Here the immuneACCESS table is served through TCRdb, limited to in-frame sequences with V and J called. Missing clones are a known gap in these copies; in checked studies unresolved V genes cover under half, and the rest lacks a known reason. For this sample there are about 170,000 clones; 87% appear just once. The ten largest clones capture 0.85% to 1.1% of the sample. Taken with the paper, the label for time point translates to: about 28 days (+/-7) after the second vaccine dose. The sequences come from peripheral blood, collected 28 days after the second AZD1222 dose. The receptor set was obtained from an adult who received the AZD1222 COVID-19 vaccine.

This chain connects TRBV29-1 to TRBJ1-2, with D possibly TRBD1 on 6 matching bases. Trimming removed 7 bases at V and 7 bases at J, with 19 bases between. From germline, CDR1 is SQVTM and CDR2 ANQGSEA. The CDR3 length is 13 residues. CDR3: CSGTGGPLAGYTF. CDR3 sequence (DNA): TGCAGCGGCACCGGGGGGCCTTTGGCTGGCTACACCTTC.

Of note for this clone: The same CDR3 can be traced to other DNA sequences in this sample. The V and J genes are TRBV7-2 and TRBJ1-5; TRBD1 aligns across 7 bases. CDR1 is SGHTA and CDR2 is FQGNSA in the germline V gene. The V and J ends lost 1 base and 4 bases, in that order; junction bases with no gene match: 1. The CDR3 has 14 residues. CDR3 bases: TGTGCCAGCAGCTTAGACAGGGGAAATCAGCCCCAGCATTTT. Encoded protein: CASSLDRGNQPQHF. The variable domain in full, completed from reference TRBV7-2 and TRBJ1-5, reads GAGVSQSPSNKVTEKGKDVELRCDPISGHTALYWYRQSLGQGLEFLIYFQGNSAPDKSGLPSDRFSAERTGGSVSTLTIQRTQQEDSAVYLCASSLDRGNQPQHFGDGTRLSIL.

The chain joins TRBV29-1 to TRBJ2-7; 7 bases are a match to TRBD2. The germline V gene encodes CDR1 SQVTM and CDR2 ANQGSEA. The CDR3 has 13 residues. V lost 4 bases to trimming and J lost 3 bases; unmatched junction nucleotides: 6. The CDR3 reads CSVGDYSHYEQYF. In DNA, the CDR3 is TGCAGCGTTGGGGACTACTCCCACTACGAGCAGTACTTC.

The CDR3 DNA sequence: TGCAGTGCCAATAAACGGGAGTACTTC. Protein product: CSANKREYF. The chain uses TRBV20-1 and TRBJ2-4; D is unclear. V lost 6 bases and J 14 bases, leaving 11 bases between the germline ends. The CDR3 extends over 9 amino acids. Germline V gene sequence: CDR1 DFQATT, CDR2 SNEGSKA (reference sequence).

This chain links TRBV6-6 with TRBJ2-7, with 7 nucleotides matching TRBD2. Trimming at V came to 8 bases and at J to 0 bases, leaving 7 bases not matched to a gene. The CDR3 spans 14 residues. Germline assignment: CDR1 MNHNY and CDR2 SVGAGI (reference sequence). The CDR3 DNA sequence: TGTGCCAGCTCGTCGCCGGGGGGCTCCTACGAGCAGTACTTC. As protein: CASSSPGGSYEQYF.

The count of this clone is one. The CDR3 DNA is TGTGCCAGCAGTCCTTCCTCAGGAGGGTACTATACGCAGTATTTT. Translated: CASSPSSGGYYTQYF. The chain carries TRBV27 and TRBJ2-3; maybe TRBD2 (6 bases). The CDR3 sequence is 15 residues long. CDR1 and CDR2 from the germline V gene are MNHEY and SMNVEV (reference sequence). V lost 5 bases to trimming and J lost 7 bases, with 19 bases between them.